Listed here are 24 T cell receptor beta chains from one sample, sequenced in a study of blood T cells in healthy people across ages. Combining a sample-barcoded 5' primer with a J-beta primer mix, a second PCR ran for 7 to 11 cycles. TCRdb re-called the 5' RACE reads through MiXCR, storing one row per CDR3 protein. The sample carries 650,000 to 800,000 distinct CDR3 sequences, roughly 44% recorded once. The specimen sequenced was blood. The receptors were sampled from a man aged 55 to 70 in good health.

This clonotype was recorded at least ten times. The chain joins TRBV7-2 to TRBJ2-7; TRBD1 matches 9 bases. Germline V CDR1 and CDR2: SGHTA, FQGNSA. The junction had 4 bases not matched to a gene; V was cut back by 0 bases and J by 4 bases. CDR3 length: 15 amino acids. The CDR3 is CASSLAGQGLYEQYF. Here the CDR3 DNA reads TGTGCCAGCAGCTTAGCGGGACAGGGTTTATACGAGCAGTACTTC. Based on the CDR3 plus reference TRBV7-2 and TRBJ2-7, the full variable domain is GAGVSQSPSNKVTEKGKDVELRCDPISGHTALYWYRQSLGQGLEFLIYFQGNSAPDKSGLPSDRFSAERTGGSVSTLTIQRTQQEDSAVYLCASSLAGQGLYEQYFGPGTRLTVT.

This chain uses TRBV9 with TRBJ2-3, with 8 bases identical to TRBD1. V lost 5 bases and J lost 2; bases outside the gene matches: 13. The CDR3 length is 17 residues. The germline gives CDR1 SGDLS, CDR2 YYNGEE. The chain's CDR3 is CASSVHPGTGDTDTQYF. The CDR3 DNA sequence: TGTGCCAGCAGTGTACACCCCGGGACAGGTGACACAGATACGCAGTATTTT.

The chain recombines TRBV24-1 with TRBJ2-5, with D perhaps matching TRBD1 or TRBD2 (6 bases each). CDR3 length equals 13 residues. V lost 7 bases to trimming and J lost 5 bases, with 13 bases between them. Germline loops: CDR1 KGHDR, CDR2 SFDVKD. In DNA form, the CDR3 reads TGTGCCACCAGGGACAGCGGAGGGGAGACCCAGTACTTC. It translates to CATRDSGGETQYF.

The rearrangement uses TRBV13 and TRBJ1-1; D is unclear. Germline CDR1 reads PRHDT; CDR2 reads FYEKMQ (reference sequence). The CDR3 length is 12 residues. V dropped 7 bases and J dropped 4 bases, with 10 bases sitting between them. The CDR3, as DNA: TGTGCCAGCACCCGGGGAGGCACTGAAGCTTTCTTT. Translation: CASTRGGTEAFF.

This clonotype was counted a few times. This sequence joins TRBV6-2 or TRBV6-3 and TRBJ2-1; 7 bases are a match to TRBD1. This CDR3 is 15 amino acids long. Germline-derived CDR1 and CDR2 are MNHEY and SVGEGT. V lost 4 bases to trimming and J lost 7 bases; unmatched junction nucleotides: 10. The chain's CDR3 is CASSWGQLLYNEQFF. CDR3 sequence (DNA): TGTGCCAGCAGTTGGGGACAGCTACTTTATAATGAGCAGTTCTTC.

This clonotype turned up a few times. The rearrangement uses TRBV12-3 or TRBV12-4 and TRBJ1-1; D gene uncertain. The V and J ends lost 6 bases and 0 bases respectively, with 5 bases between them. The CDR3 is 12 amino acids. DNA for the CDR3: TGTGCCAGCAGATCGGTGAACACTGAAGCTTTCTTT. Amino acid sequence: CASRSVNTEAFF.

This clonotype was detected only a few times. This chain uses TRBV5-1 with TRBJ2-5, with D hard to call. The CDR3 totals 16 residues. CDR1 and CDR2 (germline): SGHRS, YFSETQ. The V gene lost 1 base and the J gene lost 0 bases, with 13 bases spanning the gap. The CDR3 region is CASSLLYSLNQETQYF. DNA of the CDR3: TGCGCCAGCAGCTTGCTCTATTCTCTGAACCAAGAGACCCAGTACTTC.

This clonotype came up a few times. The CDR3: CASSQGVGVANTGELFF. CDR3 nucleotides: TGTGCCAGCAGCCAAGGGGTCGGGGTCGCGAACACCGGGGAGCTGTTTTTT. The chain carries TRBV3-1 and TRBJ2-2; TRBD2 might be the D (5 bases). This CDR3 comprises 17 residues. Germline V CDR1 and CDR2: LGHDT, YNNKEL (reference sequence). V was shortened by 1 base and J by 0 bases, with 12 bases between the two germline ends.

The chain uses TRBV5-5 and TRBJ2-4; D is perhaps TRBD2 (5 bases). The J call may be in error: the DNA end matches TRBJ2-5 better. This CDR3 contains 14 residues. CDR1 is SGHKS, CDR2 YYEKEE, per germline (reference sequence). The CDR3 spells CASSKGAVQETQYF. The DNA of the CDR3 is TGTGCCAGCAGCAAAGGAGCGGTACAGGAGACCCAGTACTTC.

The rearrangement links TRBV29-1 to TRBJ1-1; TRBD1 might be the D (5 bases). The CDR3 totals 12 residues. Trimming took off 5 bases at V and 6 bases at J, with 13 bases between the two ends. Per germline, CDR1 SQVTM and CDR2 ANQGSEA. CDR3 in DNA: TGCAGCGTTCAGAATTGGGGGGCTGAAGCTTTCTTT. Its protein product is CSVQNWGAEAFF.

The rearrangement joins TRBV6-2 or TRBV6-3 to TRBJ2-1, with 13 bases aligning to TRBD2. CDR3 length: 16 residues. With 6 bases clipped from V and 8 bases from J, the junction kept 10 bases outside the gene matches. Per germline, CDR1 MNHEY and CDR2 SVGEGT. The DNA of the CDR3 is TGTGCCAGCAGGGGGACTAGCGGGGCATTGAGTTATGAGCAGTTCTTC. Its translation: CASRGTSGALSYEQFF.

The table lists this clonotype with many counts. The chain recombines TRBV29-1 with TRBJ2-7; D gene unclear. The CDR3 extends over 11 amino acids. Germline values: CDR1 SQVTM, CDR2 ANQGSEA. Trimming shortened V by 7 bases and J by 2 bases, and 9 bases separated the two germline ends. The DNA for the CDR3 is TGCAGCGGTACTACCCCCTACGAGCAGTACTTC. Translated, it gives CSGTTPYEQYF.

This chain uses TRBV29-1 with TRBJ1-2, with a tentative D call TRBD1 (6 bases). The germline V gene has CDR1 SQVTM and CDR2 ANQGSEA. Trimming removed 5 bases at V and 4 bases at J, with 17 bases between. CDR3 length equals 14 residues. The CDR3 coding sequence is TGCAGCGTTAACGACAGGCGGATCGCCTATGGCTACACCTTC. This sequence encodes CSVNDRRIAYGYTF.

V gene TRBV7-6 combines with J gene TRBJ1-1; TRBD1 aligns across 8 bases. The germline V gene encodes CDR1 SGHVS and CDR2 FNYEAQ. The CDR3 covers 13 residues. V trimming: 8 bases; J trimming: 6 bases; junction bases outside the gene matches: 8. In nucleotides, the CDR3 is TGTGCCAGCGGACAGGGCACTAACGCTGAAGCTTTCTTT. Translated: CASGQGTNAEAFF.

This chain's CDR3 is CSAHPSAGGLDDEQFF. For the CDR3, the DNA is TGCAGTGCCCACCCCAGCGCGGGGGGGCTTGATGATGAGCAGTTCTTC. The chain has TRBV20-1 and TRBJ2-1; TRBD2 matches 9 bases. The CDR3 is 16 amino acids. The V segment lost 6 bases and the J segment 8 bases; nucleotides outside the gene matches: 17. Germline CDR1 reads DFQATT; CDR2 reads SNEGSKA (reference sequence).

Comments on this clonotype: Given a much more abundant clone one base away, this may be a read error. This rearrangement joins TRBV4-1 to TRBJ2-7; tentatively, D is TRBD2 (6 bases). Germline CDR1 is MGHRA and CDR2 is YSYEKL. This CDR3 spans 18 amino acids. V was trimmed by 4 bases and J by 7 bases, leaving 29 bases between them. The CDR3 is CASSPSPGVRTTGDEQYF. CDR3 DNA sequence: TGCGCCAGCAGCCCAAGCCCGGGGGTCCGAACAACGGGGGATGAGCAGTACTTC.

The chain carries TRBV20-1 and TRBJ2-5, with D possibly being TRBD1 (5 bases). The germline V gene encodes CDR1 DFQATT and CDR2 SNEGSKA (reference sequence). Trimming pared 3 bases from V and 5 bases from J, leaving 19 bases between. This CDR3 has 15 amino acids. CDR3 loop: CSARGRAVAVETQYF. The CDR3 coding sequence is TGCAGTGCTAGGGGCAGGGCTGTGGCGGTGGAGACCCAGTACTTC.

This clonotype was counted only a few times. The rearrangement links TRBV6-6 to TRBJ2-5, with D perhaps TRBD2 (6 bases). This CDR3 comprises 13 residues. Germline V CDR1 and CDR2: MNHNY, SVGAGI (reference sequence). Trimming pared 7 bases from V and 0 bases from J, leaving 9 bases between. This CDR3 reads CASKSGDQETQYF. CDR3 DNA sequence: TGTGCCAGCAAATCGGGGGACCAAGAGACCCAGTACTTC.

The genes are TRBV14 and TRBJ2-7, with 8 bases matching TRBD1. Looked up from germline, CDR1 is SGHDN and CDR2 is FVKESK. The trim removed 4 bases at V and 6 bases at J, leaving 8 bases unmatched. The CDR3 is 14 residues long. Written as DNA, the CDR3 is TGTGCCAGCAGCCGGACAGGGTTCGATGGCGAGCAGTACTTC. This sequence encodes CASSRTGFDGEQYF.

The chain links TRBV6-2 or TRBV6-3 to TRBJ1-1; 9 nucleotides agree with TRBD1. The CDR3 contains 16 residues. Germline V gives CDR1 MNHEY, CDR2 SVGEGT. J was trimmed by 2 bases and V by 8 bases; bases with no gene match: 12. DNA of the CDR3: TGTGCCAGCCTCCCACCGGGACAGGGACCAAACACTGAAGCTTTCTTT. It specifies CASLPPGQGPNTEAFF.

This chain links TRBV3-1 with TRBJ1-2; D is unclear. The CDR3 is 16 amino acids. V was cut by 4 bases and J by 5 bases, with 20 bases left in between. Germline V lookup: CDR1 LGHDT, CDR2 YNNKEL (reference sequence). CDR3 DNA sequence: TGTGCCAGCAGCCCTCCCCGCGGAGCCCTTCTGTATGGCTACACCTTC. It encodes CASSPPRGALLYGYTF.

On this clonotype: This may come from a read error, since a much larger clone is one base off. The rearrangement joins TRBV9 to TRBJ1-6; 7 nucleotides align to TRBD1. CDR1 and CDR2 from the germline V gene are SGDLS and YYNGEE. Trimming cost V 3 bases and J 9 bases; bases outside gene matches: 21. The CDR3 contains 19 residues. The CDR3 protein is CASSGMTGFVSRYSSPLHF. CDR3 DNA sequence: TGTGCCAGCAGCGGGATGACAGGGTTTGTGAGCCGTTACAGTTCACCCCTCCACTTT.

This clonotype was detected only a few times. The chain employs TRBV20-1 and TRBJ1-2, with 10 bases identical to TRBD1. Germline lookup yields CDR1 DFQATT and CDR2 SNEGSKA (reference sequence). Trimming removed 4 bases from V and 2 bases from J; junction bases left unmatched: 4. The CDR3 is made up of 14 amino acids. This CDR3 reads CSATLTGGNYGYTF. In DNA form, the CDR3 reads TGCAGTGCTACCCTGACAGGGGGCAACTATGGCTACACCTTC.

As to this clonotype: A read error may account for a junction end that differs from germline. The chain links TRBV20-1 to TRBJ2-4; D is possibly TRBD1 (6 bases). The CDR3 is 13 residues long. Per the germline V gene, CDR1 is DFQATT and CDR2 is SNEGSKA (reference sequence). For the CDR3, the DNA is TGCAGTGCCATTTGGACAGCCAAAAACAGTCAGTACTTC. Protein sequence: CSAIWTAKNSQYF.